The source of this T cell receptor (beta chain) is a study of OX40 agonist ivuxolimab in advanced cancers. Study summary: A mean age of approximately 60 years, range about 20 to 85, was recorded, and 70% to 85% were male.

Data came from immunoSEQ multiplex PCR; TCRdb stores just in-frame clones and leaves some out. The repertoire holds approximately 77,000 clones, with 85% to 90% as singletons. CDR3 length: 14 residues. V dropped 3 bases and J dropped 3 bases, with 12 bases sitting between them. Germline CDR1 is SGDLS and CDR2 is YYNGEE. The input for sequencing was CD4+ or CD8+ T cells sorted from blood, taken in a trial of the OX40 agonist ivuxolimab. The sequence came from an adult with an advanced solid tumor such as melanoma, head and neck, liver or kidney cancer. V and J are TRBV9 and TRBJ1-1, with D possibly being TRBD1 (6 bases). The CDR3 DNA sequence: TGTGCCAGCAGCGCGGGGGGCCGGGACACTGAAGCTTTCTTT. Translating it yields CASSAGGRDTEAFF.